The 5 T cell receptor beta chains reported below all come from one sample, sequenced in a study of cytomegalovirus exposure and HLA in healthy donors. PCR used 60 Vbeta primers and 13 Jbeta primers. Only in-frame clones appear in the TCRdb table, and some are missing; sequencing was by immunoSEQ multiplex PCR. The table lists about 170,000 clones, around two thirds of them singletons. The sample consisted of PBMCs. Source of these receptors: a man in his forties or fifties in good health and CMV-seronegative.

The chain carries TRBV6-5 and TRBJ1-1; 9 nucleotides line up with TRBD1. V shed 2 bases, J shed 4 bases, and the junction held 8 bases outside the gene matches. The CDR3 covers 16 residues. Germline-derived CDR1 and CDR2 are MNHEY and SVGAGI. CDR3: CASSYTRTGVATEAFF. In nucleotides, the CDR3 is TGTGCCAGCAGTTACACCAGGACAGGGGTGGCCACTGAAGCTTTCTTT.

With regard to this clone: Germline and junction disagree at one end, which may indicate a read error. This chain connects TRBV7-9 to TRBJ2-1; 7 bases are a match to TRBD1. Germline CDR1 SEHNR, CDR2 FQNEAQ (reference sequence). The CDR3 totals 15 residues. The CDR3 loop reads CSSSITGTANNEQFF. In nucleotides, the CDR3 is TGTTCCAGCAGCATAACCGGGACAGCGAACAATGAGCAGTTCTTC.

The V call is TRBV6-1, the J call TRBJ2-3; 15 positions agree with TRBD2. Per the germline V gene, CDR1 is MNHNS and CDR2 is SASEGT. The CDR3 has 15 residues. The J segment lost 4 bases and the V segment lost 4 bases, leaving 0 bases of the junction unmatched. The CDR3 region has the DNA TGTGCCAGCAGTGGGACTAGCGGGGGGGCAGATACGCAGTATTTT. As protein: CASSGTSGGADTQYF.

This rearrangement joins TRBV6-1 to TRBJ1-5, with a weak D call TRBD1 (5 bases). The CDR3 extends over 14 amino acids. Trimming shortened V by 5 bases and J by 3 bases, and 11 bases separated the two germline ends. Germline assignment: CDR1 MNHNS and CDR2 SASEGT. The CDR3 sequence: CASSPDMYNQPQHF. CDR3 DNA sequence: TGTGCCAGCAGTCCGGACATGTACAATCAGCCCCAGCATTTT.

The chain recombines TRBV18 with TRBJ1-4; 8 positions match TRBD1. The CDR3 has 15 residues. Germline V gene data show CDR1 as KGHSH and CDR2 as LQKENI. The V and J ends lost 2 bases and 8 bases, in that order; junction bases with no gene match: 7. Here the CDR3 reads CASSPMTGEGEKLFF. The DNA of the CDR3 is TGTGCCAGCTCACCAATGACAGGGGAAGGCGAAAAACTGTTTTTT. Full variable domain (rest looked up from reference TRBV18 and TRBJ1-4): NAGVMQNPRHLVRRRGQEARLRCSPMKGHSHVYWYRQLPEEGLKFMVYLQKENIIDESGMPKERFSAEFPKEGPSILRIQQVVRGDSAAYFCASSPMTGEGEKLFFGSGTQLSVL.